Listed below are T cell receptor beta chains from one sample, sequenced in a study of CD8 T cells in ankylosing spondylitis. TCRdb re-analysed the 5' RACE reads in MiXCR, keeping a single row per CDR3 protein. The data hold approximately 220,000 distinct CDR3 sequences, with more than 25% observed a single time. Sequenced sample: blood, either unsorted or a sorted T cell fraction (not recorded which). These receptors were obtained from a male donor with ankylosing spondylitis or in good health (not recorded which). CDR3s leave out the opening cysteine and the closing phenylalanine or tryptophan. The order of the fields is J gene, CDR3 length, V gene, clone size, CDR3 protein. The listing skips clone size in some rows; elsewhere it reads once, few, many or a size class.

TRBJ2-7 | 13 | TRBV6-5 | . | ASSYSGRGLAEQY
TRBJ2-5 | 12 | TRBV20-1 | . | SATDRGSQETQY
TRBJ1-2 | 11 | TRBV6-1 | few | ASSQGTVNGYT
TRBJ1-5 | 10 | TRBV6-5 | many | ASATGDQPQH
TRBJ1-1 | 10 | TRBV12-3/TRBV12-4 | . | ASTLGGMGAF
TRBJ2-1 | 13 | TRBV5-1 | . | ASSLASGTYNEQF
TRBJ1-3 | 14 | TRBV9 | many | ASSVEGQGIGNTIY
TRBJ2-1 | 15 | TRBV4-2 | . | ASSPGLAKSSYNEQF
TRBJ1-2 | 12 | TRBV12-3/TRBV12-4 | many | ASSFEDRAHGYT
TRBJ2-6 | 11 | TRBV10-3 | many | AISGSGANVLT
TRBJ2-7 | 9 | TRBV25-1 | many | ASSAGVEQY
TRBJ2-7 | 10 | TRBV6-2/TRBV6-3 | few | ASSYRSYEQY
TRBJ2-2 | 14 | TRBV7-6 | many | ASSLATSGITGELF
TRBJ2-7 | 11 | TRBV10-3 | . | AISENRDVEQY
TRBJ2-3 | 12 | TRBV20-1 | few | SARRLARTDTQY
TRBJ1-1 | 13 | TRBV27 | . | ASSFNPPQNTEAF
TRBJ1-1 | 12 | TRBV5-1 | many | ASSWEGVATEAF
TRBJ2-7 | 10 | TRBV20-1 | few | SAPEGAIEQY
TRBJ2-3 | 13 | TRBV20-1 | many | SARRDRGSTDTQY
TRBJ2-5 | 12 | TRBV12-3/TRBV12-4 | many | ASSLMGNQETQY
TRBJ2-7 | 13 | TRBV27 | many | ASSSSGTRTYEQY
TRBJ2-7 | 12 | TRBV6-1 | . | ASSPSGRANEQY
TRBJ2-3 | 11 | TRBV12-3/TRBV12-4 | once | ASPDRETDTQY
TRBJ2-2 | 12 | TRBV5-5 | . | ASKPSGTGGELF
TRBJ1-2 | 16 | TRBV27 | few | ASSPLTPGQKINYGYT
TRBJ2-2 | 14 | TRBV10-1 | few | ASGNGRYANTGELF
TRBJ1-3 | 13 | TRBV6-1 | many | ASSRLTWAGNTIY
TRBJ2-4 | 18 | TRBV12-3/TRBV12-4 | many | ASSSIGWESSIGAKNIQY
TRBJ1-3 | 9 | TRBV12-3/TRBV12-4 | many | ASSSRNTIY
TRBJ1-1 | 10 | TRBV15 | few | ATSREGTEAF
TRBJ2-5 | 13 | TRBV18 | . | ASSPYQPHQETQY
TRBJ2-4 | 14 | TRBV6-2/TRBV6-3 | many | ASSRTGAPLKNIQY
TRBJ2-4 | 10 | TRBV29-1 | . | SVTGTGNIQY
TRBJ1-5 | 13 | TRBV20-1 | . | SAPTVTDSNQPQH
TRBJ2-7 | 13 | TRBV6-1 | many | ASRSASGNSYEQY
TRBJ2-1 | 12 | TRBV20-1 | few | SARTSGSYNEQF
TRBJ1-1 | 14 | TRBV5-1 | many | ASSLGTGAMNTEAF
TRBJ2-7 | 10 | TRBV21-1 | . | ASKTPSYEQY
TRBJ1-1 | 13 | TRBV4-2 | . | ASSQDRDRGPEAF
TRBJ1-1 | 14 | TRBV12-3/TRBV12-4 | many | ASSLGRAGFNTEAF
TRBJ2-7 | 11 | TRBV29-1 | . | SVDLAGHYEQY
TRBJ2-5 | 12 | TRBV7-2 | . | ASSPGARLETQY
TRBJ1-6 | 13 | TRBV20-1 | few | SARTGQTNNSPLH
TRBJ2-2 | 12 | TRBV10-3 | many | ASQGQENTGELF
TRBJ2-6 | 13 | TRBV6-1 | . | ASREDYSGANVLT
TRBJ2-1 | 12 | TRBV4-1 | many | ASSQVREVNEQF
TRBJ1-2 | 11 | TRBV29-1 | many | SVAPGAADGYT
TRBJ2-7 | 13 | TRBV12-1 | few | ASSFLAGGPREQY
TRBJ2-4 | 10 | TRBV29-1 | . | SVEDRENIQY
TRBJ2-1 | 11 | TRBV29-1 | many | SVETTTGNEQF
TRBJ2-2 | 12 | TRBV20-1 | few | SARGGLASGELF
TRBJ2-7 | 15 | TRBV9 | . | ASSGEPTSAARDEQY
TRBJ1-2 | 11 | TRBV9 | many | ASSVDSNYGYT